Sequencing of this T cell receptor (beta chain) was carried out in a study of T cells in tuberculosis. Study in general: This South African cohort compared adolescents with or without latent tuberculosis against adults with active tuberculosis.

Findings and limits, study-wide: Active tuberculosis TCR-alpha repertoires lay closer to GMM-specific TCRs than IGRA-negative controls, suggesting clonal expansion. Cases with active tuberculosis were adults, while controls were adolescents.

In germline, CDR1 is LNHDA, CDR2 SQIVND (reference sequence). The J segment lost 6 bases and the V segment lost 6 bases, leaving 7 bases of the junction unmatched. This CDR3 has 14 amino acids. This table comes from immunoSEQ multiplex PCR, and its TCRdb copy is limited to in-frame clones, with some not included. The sample holds about 25,000 clones, roughly nine tenths seen once. Remarks on this clone: The antigen remains undetermined.

The sequenced material came from PBMCs. This sequence joins TRBV19 and TRBJ2-2, with 7 bases lining up with TRBD1. The source is a donor aged 10-29 years with latent tuberculosis or without tuberculosis infection. Some clones in this sample may be carry-over from other donors' samples. CDR3 amino acids: CASSLDRASGELFF. The CDR3 coding sequence is TGTGCCAGTAGCCTCGACAGGGCCTCCGGGGAGCTGTTTTTT.